Here is one T cell receptor (beta chain) with its context. Its antigen is undetermined. Amplified TCR beta CDR3 regions derived from RNA transcripts. TCR CDR3 regions were first amplified by RT-PCR with HTBI primers. Via MiXCR, TCRdb re-called the multiplex PCR reads, giving one row per CDR3 protein. The sample records 350,000 or so distinct CDR3 sequences, under 25% being singletons. CDR3 length: 13 amino acids. CDR1 and CDR2 from the germline V gene are GTSNPN and SVGIG (reference sequence). Trimming shortened V by 1 base and J by 5 bases, and 9 bases separated the two germline ends. This specimen comes from a study of T cells in Graves' hyperthyroidism and ophthalmopathy. Study outcomes and limitations: By a 13 V-J model, ophthalmopathy was set apart from stable hyperthyroidism. Blood also carried most thyroid clonotypes expanded above 0.001.

The sequenced material came from blood. This rearrangement joins TRBV30 to TRBJ1-5, with unresolved D. The sequence came from a woman between 45 and 60 years old with Graves' hyperthyroidism. This CDR3 is CAWSAATDQPQHF. The CDR3 bases are TGTGCCTGGAGTGCAGCGACCGATCAGCCCCAGCATTTT.